These 2 T cell receptor beta chains were sequenced from one sample in a study of cytomegalovirus exposure and HLA in healthy donors. The PCR employed 60 Vbeta primers together with 13 Jbeta primers. Produced via immunoSEQ multiplex PCR; TCRdb's table is partial and in-frame only. The data show more than 150,000 clones, around 85% seen once. The sequencing sample was made of PBMCs. These receptors were collected from a man aged 45-60 years in good health and CMV-seronegative.

The CDR3 coding sequence is TGTGCCAGCAGCTTTGAAACAACCTACAATGAGCAGTTCTTC. This sequence encodes CASSFETTYNEQFF. The chain joins TRBV5-4 to TRBJ2-1; D ambiguous. Trimming took off 2 bases at V and 2 bases at J, with 8 bases between the two ends. Germline V gives CDR1 SGHNT, CDR2 YYREEE (reference sequence). CDR3 length equals 14 residues. Full variable domain (missing parts from reference TRBV5-4 and TRBJ2-1): ETGVTQSPTHLIKTRGQQVTLRCSSQSGHNTVSWYQQALGQGPQFIFQYYREEENGRGNFPPRFSGLQFPNYSSELNVNALELDDSALYLCASSFETTYNEQFFGPGTRLTVL.

The chain joins TRBV5-1 to TRBJ2-3; D call uncertain. The germline V gene encodes CDR1 SGHRS and CDR2 YFSETQ. The ends were cut back, 7 bases at V and 2 bases at J, with 14 bases in the middle. The CDR3 has 14 amino acids. The DNA for the CDR3 is TGCGCCAGCGCTCGCCAGTCATACACAGATACGCAGTATTTT. Translated: CASARQSYTDTQYF.